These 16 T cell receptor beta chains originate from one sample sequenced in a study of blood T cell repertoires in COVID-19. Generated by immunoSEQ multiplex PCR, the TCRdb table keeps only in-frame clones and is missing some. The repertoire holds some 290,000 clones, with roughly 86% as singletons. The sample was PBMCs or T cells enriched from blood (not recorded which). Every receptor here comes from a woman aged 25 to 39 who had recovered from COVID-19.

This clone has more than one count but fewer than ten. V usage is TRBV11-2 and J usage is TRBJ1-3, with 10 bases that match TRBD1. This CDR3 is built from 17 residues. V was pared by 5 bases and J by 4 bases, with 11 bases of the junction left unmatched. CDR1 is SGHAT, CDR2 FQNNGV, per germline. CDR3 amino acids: CASSNALGTGDGNTIYF. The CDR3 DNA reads TGTGCCAGCAGCAACGCGCTTGGGACAGGGGACGGAAACACCATATATTTT.

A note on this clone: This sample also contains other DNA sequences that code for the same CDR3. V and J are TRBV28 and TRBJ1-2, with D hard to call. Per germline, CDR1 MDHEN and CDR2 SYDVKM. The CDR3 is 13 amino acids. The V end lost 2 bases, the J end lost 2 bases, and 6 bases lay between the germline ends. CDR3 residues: CASSLGGNYGYTF. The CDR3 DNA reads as TGTGCCAGCAGTTTAGGCGGCAACTATGGCTACACCTTC.

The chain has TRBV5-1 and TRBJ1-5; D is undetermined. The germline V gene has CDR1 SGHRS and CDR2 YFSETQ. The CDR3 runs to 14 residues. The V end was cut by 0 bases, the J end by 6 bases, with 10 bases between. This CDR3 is CASSLGEGGQPQHF. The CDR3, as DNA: TGCGCCAGCAGCTTGGGAGAGGGAGGTCAGCCCCAGCATTTT.

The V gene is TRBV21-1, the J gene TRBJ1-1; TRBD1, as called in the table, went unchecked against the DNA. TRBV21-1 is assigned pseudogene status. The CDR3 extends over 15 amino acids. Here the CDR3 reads CASGTGTLINTEAFF. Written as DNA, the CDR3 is TGTGCCAGCGGGACCGGGACACTTATTAACACTGAAGCTTTCTTT.

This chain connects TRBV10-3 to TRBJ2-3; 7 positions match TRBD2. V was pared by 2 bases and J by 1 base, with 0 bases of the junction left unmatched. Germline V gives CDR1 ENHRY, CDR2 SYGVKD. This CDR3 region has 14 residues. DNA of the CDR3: TGTGCCATCAGTGAGCGGGAGGGCACAGATACGCAGTATTTT. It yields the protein CAISEREGTDTQYF.

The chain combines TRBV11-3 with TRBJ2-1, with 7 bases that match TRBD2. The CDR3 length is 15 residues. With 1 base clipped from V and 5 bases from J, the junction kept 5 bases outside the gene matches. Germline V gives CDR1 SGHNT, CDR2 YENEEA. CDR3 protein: CASSLGASGNNEQFF. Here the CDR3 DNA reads TGTGCCAGCAGCTTAGGGGCTAGCGGAAACAATGAGCAGTTCTTC.

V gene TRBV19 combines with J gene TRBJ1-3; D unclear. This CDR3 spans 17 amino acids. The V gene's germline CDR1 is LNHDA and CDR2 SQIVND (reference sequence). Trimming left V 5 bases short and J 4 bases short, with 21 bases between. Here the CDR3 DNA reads TGTGCCAGTAGTCAGCTCCAGGCCGGTGGCTCCGGAAACACCATATATTTT. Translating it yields CASSQLQAGGSGNTIYF.

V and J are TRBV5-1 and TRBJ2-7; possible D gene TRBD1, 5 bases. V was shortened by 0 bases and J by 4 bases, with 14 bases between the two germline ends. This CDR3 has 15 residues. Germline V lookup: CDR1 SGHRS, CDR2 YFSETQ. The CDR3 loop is CASSLGQGSRYEQYF. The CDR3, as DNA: TGCGCCAGCAGCTTGGGGCAGGGTTCCCGTTACGAGCAGTACTTC.

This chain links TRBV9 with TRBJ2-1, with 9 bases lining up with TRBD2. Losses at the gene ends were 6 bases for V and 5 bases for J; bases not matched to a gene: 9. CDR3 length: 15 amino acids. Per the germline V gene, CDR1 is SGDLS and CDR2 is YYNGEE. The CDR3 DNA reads TGTGCCAGCACCCTAACTAGCGGGCCCAACAATGAGCAGTTCTTC. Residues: CASTLTSGPNNEQFF.

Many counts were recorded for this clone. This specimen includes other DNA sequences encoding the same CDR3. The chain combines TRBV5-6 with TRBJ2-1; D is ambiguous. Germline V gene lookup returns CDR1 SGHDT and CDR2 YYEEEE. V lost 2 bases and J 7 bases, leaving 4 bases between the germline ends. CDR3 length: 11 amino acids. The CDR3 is CASSFLNEQFF. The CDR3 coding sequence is TGTGCCAGCAGCTTTCTTAATGAGCAGTTCTTC.

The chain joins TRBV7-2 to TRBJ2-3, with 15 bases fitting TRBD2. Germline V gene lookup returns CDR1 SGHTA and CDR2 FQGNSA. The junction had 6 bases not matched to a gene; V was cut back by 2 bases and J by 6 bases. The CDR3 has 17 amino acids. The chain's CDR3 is CASSLKLGTSGGDTQYF. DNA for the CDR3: TGTGCCAGCAGCTTAAAACTTGGGACTAGCGGGGGGGATACGCAGTATTTT.

The CDR3 loop is CAISESNFRESSNQPQHF. The CDR3 nucleotides read TGTGCCATCAGTGAGTCGAATTTTAGGGAGTCAAGCAATCAGCCCCAGCATTTT. V and J are TRBV10-3 and TRBJ1-5; D remains unclear. CDR1 is ENHRY and CDR2 is SYGVKD in the germline V gene. The V end lost 0 bases, the J end lost 1 base, and 16 bases lay between the germline ends. The CDR3 length is 18 residues.

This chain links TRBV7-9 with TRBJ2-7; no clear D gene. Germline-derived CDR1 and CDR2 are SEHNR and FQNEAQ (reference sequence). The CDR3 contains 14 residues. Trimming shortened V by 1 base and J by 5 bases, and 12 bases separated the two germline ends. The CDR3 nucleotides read TGTGCCAGCAGCTTAGTTCTAAACCCCGACGAGCAGTACTTC. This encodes CASSLVLNPDEQYF.

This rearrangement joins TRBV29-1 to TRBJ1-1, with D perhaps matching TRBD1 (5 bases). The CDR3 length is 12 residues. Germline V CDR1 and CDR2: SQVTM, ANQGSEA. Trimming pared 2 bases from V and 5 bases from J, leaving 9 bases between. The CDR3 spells CSVEQGWTEAFF. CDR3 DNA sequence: TGCAGCGTTGAACAGGGTTGGACTGAAGCTTTCTTT.

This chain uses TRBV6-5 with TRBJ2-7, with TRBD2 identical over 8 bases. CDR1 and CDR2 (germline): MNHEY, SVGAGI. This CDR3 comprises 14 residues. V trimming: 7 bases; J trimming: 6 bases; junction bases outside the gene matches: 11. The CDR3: CASTVGRASSEQYF. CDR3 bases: TGTGCCAGCACGGTCGGGAGGGCTAGCTCCGAGCAGTACTTC.

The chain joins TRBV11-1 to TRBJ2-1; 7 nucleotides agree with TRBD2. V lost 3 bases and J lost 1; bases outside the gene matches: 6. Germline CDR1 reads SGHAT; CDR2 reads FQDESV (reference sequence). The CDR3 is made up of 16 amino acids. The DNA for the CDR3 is TGTGCCAGCAGCTTTTTAGCTAGCGGATCCTACAATGAGCAGTTCTTC. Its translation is CASSFLASGSYNEQFF. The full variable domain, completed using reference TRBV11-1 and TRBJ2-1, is EAEVAQSPRYKITEKSQAVAFWCDPISGHATLYWYRQILGQGPELLVQFQDESVVDDSQLPKDRFSAERLKGVDSTLKIQPAELGDSAMYLCASSFLASGSYNEQFFGPGTRLTVL.